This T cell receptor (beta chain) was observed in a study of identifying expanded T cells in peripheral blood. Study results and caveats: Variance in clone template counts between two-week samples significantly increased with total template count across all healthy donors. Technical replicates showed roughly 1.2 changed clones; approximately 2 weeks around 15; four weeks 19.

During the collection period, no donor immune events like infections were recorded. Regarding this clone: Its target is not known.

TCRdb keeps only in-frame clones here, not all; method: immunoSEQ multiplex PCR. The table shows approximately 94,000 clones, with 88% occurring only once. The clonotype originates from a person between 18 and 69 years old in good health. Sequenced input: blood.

CDR3: CASSQREGAVDNEQFF. The CDR3 DNA reads TGTGCCAGCAGCCAACGCGAGGGAGCGGTAGACAATGAGCAGTTCTTC. The chain combines TRBV4-2 with TRBJ2-1; possibly TRBD2 for D (5 bases). The CDR3 runs 16 residues. Germline V gives CDR1 LGHNA, CDR2 YNFKEQ. V was clipped by 2 bases and J by 5 bases, with 16 bases between them.